This is a list of T cell receptor beta chains from one sample in a study of cytomegalovirus exposure and HLA in healthy donors. Repertoires were generated with immunoSEQ multiplex PCR, while TCRdb's copy carries only in-frame clones and drops some. The sample holds over 90,000 clones; 65% to 75% are singletons and the top ten take 12% to 15%. The sample comprised PBMCs. These receptors came from a woman in her sixties or seventies in good health and CMV-seropositive. The CDR3 runs from the conserved cysteine through the conserved F or W. The D gene is left open where the match is weak. Not every row has a clone size; where given, it reads once, few, many or a size class.

CDR3nt,CDR3aa,j_gene,abundance,d_gene,v_gene
TGTGCCAGCAGCGTAGGTTTGCGGGGAAGCTCCTACAATGAGCAGTTCTTC,CASSVGLRGSSYNEQFF,TRBJ2-1,.,.,TRBV9
TGTGCCAGCACCGGGACATGGGACAATGAGCAGTTCTTC,CASTGTWDNEQFF,TRBJ2-1,.,.,TRBV28
TGTGCCAGCAGCCTCCGAGAGGGGAACACTGAAGCTTTCTTT,CASSLREGNTEAFF,TRBJ1-1,once,.,TRBV5-5
TGTGCCAGCAGATCACAGGGGGCCAACACTGAAGCTTTCTTT,CASRSQGANTEAFF,TRBJ1-1,.,TRBD1,TRBV28
TGTGCCAACGAGGGTCCCTTATACGAGCAGTACTTC,CANEGPLYEQYF,TRBJ2-7,.,.,TRBV2
TGTGCCAGCAGCTTAAGTTCCCTCGATGAGCAGTTCTTC,CASSLSSLDEQFF,TRBJ2-1,.,.,TRBV7-3
TGTGCCAGCAGTGGAGGAGGCTACGAGCAGTACTTC,CASSGGGYEQYF,TRBJ2-7,.,.,TRBV6-1
TGTGCCAGCAGCTTCAGGACAGGGTATGGCTACACCTTC,CASSFRTGYGYTF,TRBJ1-2,.,TRBD1,TRBV7-8
TGTGCCAGCAGAAAAGGGGATGATACGCAGTATTTT,CASRKGDDTQYF,TRBJ2-3,.,.,TRBV2
TGTGCCAGCAGCCACAGGGCGAACACCGGGGAGCTGTTTTTT,CASSHRANTGELFF,TRBJ2-2,once,.,TRBV7-2
TGTGCCAGCAGTTCATCGAGCCTCTCTGGGGCCAACGTCCTGACTTTC,CASSSSSLSGANVLTF,TRBJ2-6,.,.,TRBV27
TGTGCCAGCAGCCAAGAGGGACTGCTGAACACTGAAGCTTTCTTT,CASSQEGLLNTEAFF,TRBJ1-1,.,.,TRBV4-2
TGTGCCAGCAGCGTGGGACTAGCGCCGTCCTACGAGCAGTACTTC,CASSVGLAPSYEQYF,TRBJ2-7,few,TRBD2,TRBV9
TGCGCCAGCAGCAGAGGACTAGCGCCAACCTACAATGAGCAGTTCTTC,CASSRGLAPTYNEQFF,TRBJ2-1,.,TRBD2,TRBV5-1
TGTGCCAGCAGCTTGGCCCTAGCGGGAGGGCCCTCCTACAATGAGCAGTTCTTC,CASSLALAGGPSYNEQFF,TRBJ2-1,.,TRBD2,TRBV5-6
TGTGCCAGCAGCTTGGGACTAGCACCCGGGGAGCTGTTTTTT,CASSLGLAPGELFF,TRBJ2-2,.,TRBD2,TRBV9